Detailed here is one T cell receptor (beta chain). Antigen specificity is unknown. One junction end disagrees with the germline gene, perhaps due to a read error. Donors were nominally healthy when sampled, though unrecorded immune exposures were likely. This entry comes from a study of cytomegalovirus exposure and HLA in healthy donors. Study overall: A preliminary data release comprised 80 million or so unique TCRs obtained from HLA-typed donors. Broader study findings: Three CMV-associated chains were confirmed in vitro to be specific for CMV antigens. Researchers counted around 170 TCR beta chains as cytomegalovirus-associated.

This CDR3 has 13 amino acids. CDR1 SSHAT and CDR2 FNYEAQ come from the germline V gene (reference sequence). PCR was performed using 60 Vbeta and 13 Jbeta primers. Clones were sequenced by immunoSEQ multiplex PCR, and TCRdb holds only the in-frame ones, with some missing. The sample yields about 140,000 clones, roughly 76% seen once. The chain combines TRBV7-7 with TRBJ2-3; a possible D gene is TRBD2 (5 bases). This TCR was sampled from a human donor in good health. Input material: PBMCs. CDR3 residues: CASSLARADTQYF. In DNA form, the CDR3 reads TGTGCTAGCAGCTTAGCGCGGGCAGATACGCAGTATTTT. The whole variable domain, remainder taken from reference TRBV7-7 and TRBJ2-3, is GAGVSQSPRYKVTKRGQDVTLRCDPISSHATLYWYQQALGQGPEFLTYFNYEAQPDKSGLPSDRFSAERPEGSISTLTIQRTEQRDSAMYRCASSLARADTQYFGPGTRLTVL.